This T cell receptor (beta chain) comes out of a study of CD8+CD57+ T cells in acquired aplastic anemia. Whole-study findings and limits: Patients versus controls showed no significant CD8+ Simpson's diversity difference.

Turning to this clonotype: Its antigen remains unidentified.

Germline V gene lookup returns CDR1 SEHNR and CDR2 FQNEAQ (reference sequence). The CDR3 is made up of 13 amino acids. Trimming removed 2 bases at V and 6 bases at J, with 7 bases between. The template for TCR beta VDJ and CDR3 sequence profiling was genomic DNA. Each CDR3 protein gets one entry after TCRdb re-called the reads with MiXCR. The sample yields 80,000 or so distinct CDR3 sequences, 55% to 75% seen once. Patients selected for sequencing had displayed CD8+CD57+ cell expansion by flow cytometry. All patients had severe acquired aplastic anemia. Patient blood was sampled before any therapy had been received.

Sequenced sample: sorted CD4+, CD8+, or CD8+CD57+ T cells (not recorded which) from PBMCs. V gene TRBV7-9 combines with J gene TRBJ1-4, with D possibly TRBD1 on 5 matching bases. This sequence originates from a human donor with aplastic anemia. The CDR3, as DNA: TGTGCCAGCAGCTTACGAGGGGATGAAAAACTGTTTTTT. This sequence encodes CASSLRGDEKLFF.